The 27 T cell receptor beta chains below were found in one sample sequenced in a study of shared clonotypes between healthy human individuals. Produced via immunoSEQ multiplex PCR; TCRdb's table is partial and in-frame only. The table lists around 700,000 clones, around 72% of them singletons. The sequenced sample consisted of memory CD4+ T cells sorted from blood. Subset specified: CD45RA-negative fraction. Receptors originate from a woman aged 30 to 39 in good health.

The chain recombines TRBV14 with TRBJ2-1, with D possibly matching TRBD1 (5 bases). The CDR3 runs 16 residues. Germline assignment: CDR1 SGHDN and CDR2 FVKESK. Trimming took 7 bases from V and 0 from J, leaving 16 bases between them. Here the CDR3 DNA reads TGTGCCAGCACGGTAGGGGCCCCGAGCTCCTACAATGAGCAGTTCTTC. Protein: CASTVGAPSSYNEQFF.

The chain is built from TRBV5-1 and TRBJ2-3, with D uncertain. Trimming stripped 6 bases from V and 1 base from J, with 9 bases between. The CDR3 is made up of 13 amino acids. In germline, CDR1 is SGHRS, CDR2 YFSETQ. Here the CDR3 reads CASTPDRTDTQYF. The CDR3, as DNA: TGCGCCAGCACCCCCGATCGCACAGATACGCAGTATTTT. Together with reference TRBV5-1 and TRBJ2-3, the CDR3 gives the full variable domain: KAGVTQTPRYLIKTRGQQVTLSCSPISGHRSVSWYQQTPGQGLQFLFEYFSETQRNKGNFPGRFSGRQFSNSRSEMNVSTLELGDSALYLCASTPDRTDTQYFGPGTRLTVL.

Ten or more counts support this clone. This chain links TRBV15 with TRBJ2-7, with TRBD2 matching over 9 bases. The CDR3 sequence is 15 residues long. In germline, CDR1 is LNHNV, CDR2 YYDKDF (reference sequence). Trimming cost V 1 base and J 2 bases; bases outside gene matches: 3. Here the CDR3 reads CATSRGLAETYEQYF. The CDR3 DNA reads TGTGCCACCAGCAGAGGACTAGCGGAGACCTACGAGCAGTACTTC. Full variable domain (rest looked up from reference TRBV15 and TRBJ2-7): DAMVIQNPRYQVTQFGKPVTLSCSQTLNHNVMYWYQQKSSQAPKLLFHYYDKDFNNEADTPDNFQSRRPNTSFCFLDIRSPGLGDTAMYLCATSRGLAETYEQYFGPGTRLTVT.

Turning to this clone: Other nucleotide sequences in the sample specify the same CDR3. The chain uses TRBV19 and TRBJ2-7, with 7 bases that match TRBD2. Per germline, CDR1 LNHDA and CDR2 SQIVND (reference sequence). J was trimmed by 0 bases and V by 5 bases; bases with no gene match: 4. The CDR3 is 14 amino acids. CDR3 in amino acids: CASSPQRDSYEQYF. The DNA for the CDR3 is TGTGCCAGTAGTCCCCAGCGGGACTCCTACGAGCAGTACTTC.

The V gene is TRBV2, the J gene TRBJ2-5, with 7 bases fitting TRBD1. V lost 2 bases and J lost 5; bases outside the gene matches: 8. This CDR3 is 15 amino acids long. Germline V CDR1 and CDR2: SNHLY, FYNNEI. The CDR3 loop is CASSELGGLDETQYF. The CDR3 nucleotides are TGTGCCAGCAGTGAATTAGGGGGCTTGGATGAGACCCAGTACTTC.

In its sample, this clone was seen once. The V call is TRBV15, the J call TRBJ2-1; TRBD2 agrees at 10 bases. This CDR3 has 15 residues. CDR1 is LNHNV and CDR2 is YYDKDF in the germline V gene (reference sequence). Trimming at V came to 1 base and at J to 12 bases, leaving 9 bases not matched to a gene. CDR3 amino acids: CATSRGASGSGVQFF. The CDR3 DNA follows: TGTGCCACCAGCAGAGGGGCTAGCGGGAGTGGAGTGCAGTTCTTC. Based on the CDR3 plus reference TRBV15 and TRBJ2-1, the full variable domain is DAMVIQNPRYQVTQFGKPVTLSCSQTLNHNVMYWYQQKSSQAPKLLFHYYDKDFNNEADTPDNFQSRRPNTSFCFLDIRSPGLGDTAMYLCATSRGASGSGVQFFGPGTRLTVL.

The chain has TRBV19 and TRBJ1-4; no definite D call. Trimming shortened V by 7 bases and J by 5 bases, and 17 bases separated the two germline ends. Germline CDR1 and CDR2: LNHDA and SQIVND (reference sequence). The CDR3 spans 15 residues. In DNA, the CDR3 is TGTGCCAGTACCCGCGGACCGAACCGAAATGAAAAACTGTTTTTT. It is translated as CASTRGPNRNEKLFF.

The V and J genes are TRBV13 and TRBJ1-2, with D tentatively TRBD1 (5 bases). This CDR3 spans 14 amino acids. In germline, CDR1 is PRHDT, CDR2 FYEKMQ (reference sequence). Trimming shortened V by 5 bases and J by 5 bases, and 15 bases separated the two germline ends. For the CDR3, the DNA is TGTGCCAGCAGCCCAGGACAAGGGACTTATGGCTACACCTTC. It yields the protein CASSPGQGTYGYTF.

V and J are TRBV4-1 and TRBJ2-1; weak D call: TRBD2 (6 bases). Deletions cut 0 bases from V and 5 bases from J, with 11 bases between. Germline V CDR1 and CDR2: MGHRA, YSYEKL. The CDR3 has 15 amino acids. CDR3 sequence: CASSQEGGLNNEQFF. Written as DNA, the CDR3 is TGCGCCAGCAGCCAAGAGGGGGGACTGAACAATGAGCAGTTCTTC.

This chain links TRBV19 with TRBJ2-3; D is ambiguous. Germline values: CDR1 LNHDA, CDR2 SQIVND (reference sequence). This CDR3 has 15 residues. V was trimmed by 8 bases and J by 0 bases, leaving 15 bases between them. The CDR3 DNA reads TGTGCCAGTGCATTTTCATCGACTAGCACAGATACGCAGTATTTT. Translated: CASAFSSTSTDTQYF.

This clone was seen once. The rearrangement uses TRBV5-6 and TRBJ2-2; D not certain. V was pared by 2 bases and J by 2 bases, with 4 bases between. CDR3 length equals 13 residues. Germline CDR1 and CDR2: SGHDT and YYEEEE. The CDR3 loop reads CASSFLNTGELFF. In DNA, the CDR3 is TGTGCCAGCAGCTTTTTAAACACCGGGGAGCTGTTTTTT. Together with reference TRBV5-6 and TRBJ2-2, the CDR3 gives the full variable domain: DAGVTQSPTHLIKTRGQQVTLRCSPKSGHDTVSWYQQALGQGPQFIFQYYEEEERQRGNFPDRFSGHQFPNYSSELNVNALLLGDSALYLCASSFLNTGELFFGEGSRLTVL.

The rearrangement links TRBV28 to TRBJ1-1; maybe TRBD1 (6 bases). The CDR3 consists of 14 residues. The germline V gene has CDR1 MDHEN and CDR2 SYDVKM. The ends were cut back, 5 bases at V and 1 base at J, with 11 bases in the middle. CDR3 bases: TGTGCCAGCAGTCGTACAGGGACGAACACTGAAGCTTTCTTT. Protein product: CASSRTGTNTEAFF.

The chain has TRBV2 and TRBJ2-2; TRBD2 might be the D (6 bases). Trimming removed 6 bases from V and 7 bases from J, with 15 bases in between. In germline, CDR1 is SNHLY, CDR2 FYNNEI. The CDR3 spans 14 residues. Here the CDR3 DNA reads TGTGCCAGCAGAGGTATACCCGGGAGCGGGGAGCTGTTTTTT. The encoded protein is CASRGIPGSGELFF.

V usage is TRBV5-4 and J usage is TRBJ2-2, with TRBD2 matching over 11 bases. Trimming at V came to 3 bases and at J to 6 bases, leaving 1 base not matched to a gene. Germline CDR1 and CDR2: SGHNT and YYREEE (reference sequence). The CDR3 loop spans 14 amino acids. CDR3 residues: CASSSLAGAGELFF. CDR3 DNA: TGTGCCAGCAGCTCACTAGCGGGAGCCGGGGAGCTGTTTTTT.

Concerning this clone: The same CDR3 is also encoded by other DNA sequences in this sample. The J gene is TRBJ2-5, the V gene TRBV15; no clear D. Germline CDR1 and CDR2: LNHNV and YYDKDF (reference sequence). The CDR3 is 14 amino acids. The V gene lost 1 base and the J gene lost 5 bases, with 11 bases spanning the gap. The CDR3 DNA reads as TGTGCCACCAGCAGAGGTTCATTGGGCGAGACCCAGTACTTC. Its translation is CATSRGSLGETQYF. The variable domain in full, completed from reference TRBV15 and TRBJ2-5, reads DAMVIQNPRYQVTQFGKPVTLSCSQTLNHNVMYWYQQKSSQAPKLLFHYYDKDFNNEADTPDNFQSRRPNTSFCFLDIRSPGLGDTAMYLCATSRGSLGETQYFGPGTRLLVL.

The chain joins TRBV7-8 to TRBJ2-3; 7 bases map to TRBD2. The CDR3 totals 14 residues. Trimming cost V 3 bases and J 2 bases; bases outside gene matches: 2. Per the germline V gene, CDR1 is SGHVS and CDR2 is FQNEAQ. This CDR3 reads CASSLAGDTDTQYF. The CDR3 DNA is TGTGCCAGCAGCTTGGCGGGAGACACAGATACGCAGTATTTT.

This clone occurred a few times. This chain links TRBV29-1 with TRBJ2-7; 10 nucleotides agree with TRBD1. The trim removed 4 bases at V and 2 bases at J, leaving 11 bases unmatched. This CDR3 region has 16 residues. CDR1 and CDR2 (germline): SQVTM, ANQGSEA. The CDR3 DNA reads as TGCAGCGTTGCAGCCTCACCGGGACAGGGGCCCTACGAGCAGTACTTC. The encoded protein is CSVAASPGQGPYEQYF.

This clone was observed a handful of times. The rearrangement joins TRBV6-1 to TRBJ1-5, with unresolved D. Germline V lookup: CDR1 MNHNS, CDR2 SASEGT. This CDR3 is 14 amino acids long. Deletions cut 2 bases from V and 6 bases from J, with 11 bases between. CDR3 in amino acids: CASSEMGYSQPQHF. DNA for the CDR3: TGTGCCAGCAGTGAAATGGGTTATAGTCAGCCCCAGCATTTT.

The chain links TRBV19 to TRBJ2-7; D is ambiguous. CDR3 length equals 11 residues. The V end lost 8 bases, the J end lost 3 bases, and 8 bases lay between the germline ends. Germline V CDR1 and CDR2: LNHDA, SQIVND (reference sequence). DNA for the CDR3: TGTGCCAGTGGGAAAGTCTACGAGCAGTACTTC. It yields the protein CASGKVYEQYF.

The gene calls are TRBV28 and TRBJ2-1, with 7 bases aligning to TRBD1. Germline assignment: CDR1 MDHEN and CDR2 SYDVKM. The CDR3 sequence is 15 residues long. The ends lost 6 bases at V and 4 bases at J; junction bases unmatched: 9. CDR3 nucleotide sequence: TGTGCCAGCAGAGGGACAGCGAGAGTTTACAATGAGCAGTTCTTC. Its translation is CASRGTARVYNEQFF.

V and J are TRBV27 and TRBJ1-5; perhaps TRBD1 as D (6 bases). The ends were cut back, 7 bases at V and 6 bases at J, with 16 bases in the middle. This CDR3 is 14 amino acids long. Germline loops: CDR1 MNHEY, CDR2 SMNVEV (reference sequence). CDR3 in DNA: TGTGCCAGCAAACTGACAGGAGGGCTTCAGCCCCAGCATTTT. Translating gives CASKLTGGLQPQHF.

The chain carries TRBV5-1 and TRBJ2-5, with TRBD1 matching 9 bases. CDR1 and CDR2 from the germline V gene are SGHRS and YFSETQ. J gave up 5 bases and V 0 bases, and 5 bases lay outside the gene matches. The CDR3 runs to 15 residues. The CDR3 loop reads CASSLGDRDYETQYF. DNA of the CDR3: TGCGCCAGCAGCTTGGGGGACAGGGATTACGAGACCCAGTACTTC.

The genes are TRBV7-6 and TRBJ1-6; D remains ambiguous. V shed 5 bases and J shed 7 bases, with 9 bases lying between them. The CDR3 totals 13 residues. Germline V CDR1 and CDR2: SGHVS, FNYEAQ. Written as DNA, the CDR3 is TGTGCCAGCAGCCCACAGTCAAATTCACCCCTCCACTTT. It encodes CASSPQSNSPLHF.

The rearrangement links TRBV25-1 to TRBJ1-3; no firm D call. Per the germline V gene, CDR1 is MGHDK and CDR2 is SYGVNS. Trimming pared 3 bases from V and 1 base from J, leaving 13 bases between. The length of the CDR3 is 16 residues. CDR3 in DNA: TGTGCCAGCAGTGATCAAGAGCACCTATCTGGAAACACCATATATTTT. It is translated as CASSDQEHLSGNTIYF.

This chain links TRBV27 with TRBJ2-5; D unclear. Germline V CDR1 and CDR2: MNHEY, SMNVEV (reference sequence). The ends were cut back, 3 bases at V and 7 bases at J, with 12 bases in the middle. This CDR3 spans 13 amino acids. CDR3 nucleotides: TGTGCCAGCAGTTTGGTGTCCTATGGGACCCAGTACTTC. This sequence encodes CASSLVSYGTQYF.

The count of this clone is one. The CDR3 here is CASRRGESSGNTIYF. As DNA, the CDR3 is TGTGCCAGCAGGAGGGGGGAATCCTCTGGAAACACCATATATTTT. The rearrangement joins TRBV2 to TRBJ1-3; a possible D gene is TRBD1 (6 bases). Trimming stripped 6 bases from V and 0 bases from J, with 12 bases between. The length of the CDR3 is 15 residues. Germline values: CDR1 SNHLY, CDR2 FYNNEI.

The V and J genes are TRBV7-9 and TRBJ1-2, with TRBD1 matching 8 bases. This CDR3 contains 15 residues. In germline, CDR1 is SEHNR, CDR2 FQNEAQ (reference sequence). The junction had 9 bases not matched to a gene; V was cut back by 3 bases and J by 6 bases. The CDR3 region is CASSFDRGRSDGYTF. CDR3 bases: TGTGCCAGCAGCTTCGACAGGGGCCGTTCAGATGGCTACACCTTC.